This T cell receptor (beta chain) was retrieved from a study of T cell responses to AZD1222 COVID-19 vaccine. The CDR3 has 15 amino acids. Per the germline V gene, CDR1 is KGHDR and CDR2 is SFDVKD. V lost 4 bases, J lost 5 bases, and 7 bases stayed unmatched. On this clone: The antigen is not known.

Study results and caveats: With two AZD1222 doses given, Spike-specific TCR breadth and depth both rose.

Sequencing used immunoSEQ multiplex PCR; TCRdb keeps in-frame clones, though not all of them. The table has just under 90,000 clones, about 89% seen once. The specimen was peripheral blood, collected 28 days after the second AZD1222 dose. The receptor comes from an adult who received the AZD1222 COVID-19 vaccine. V usage is TRBV24-1 and J usage is TRBJ1-5; 7 bases fit TRBD1. Written as DNA, the CDR3 is TGTGCCACCAGTGAGTCCACAGGGGTGGATCAGCCCCAGCATTTT. As protein: CATSESTGVDQPQHF.